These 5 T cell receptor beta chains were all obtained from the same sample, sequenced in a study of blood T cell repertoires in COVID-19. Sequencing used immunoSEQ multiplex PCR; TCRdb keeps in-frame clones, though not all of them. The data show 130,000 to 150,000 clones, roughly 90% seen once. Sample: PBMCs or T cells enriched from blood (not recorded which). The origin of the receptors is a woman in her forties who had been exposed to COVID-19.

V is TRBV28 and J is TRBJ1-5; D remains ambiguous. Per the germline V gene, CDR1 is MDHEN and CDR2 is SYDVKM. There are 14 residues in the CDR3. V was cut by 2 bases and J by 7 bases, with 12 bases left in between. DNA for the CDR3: TGTGCCAGCAGTTTAGTCCCTACCGGGCAGCCCCAGCATTTT. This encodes CASSLVPTGQPQHF.

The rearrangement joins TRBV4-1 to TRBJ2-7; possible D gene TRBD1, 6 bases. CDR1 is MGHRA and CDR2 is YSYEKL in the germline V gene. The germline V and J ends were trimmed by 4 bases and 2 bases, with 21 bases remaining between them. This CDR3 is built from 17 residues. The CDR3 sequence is CASSRGQGGFTAYEQYF. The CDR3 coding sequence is TGCGCCAGCAGCCGGGGGCAGGGCGGTTTCACAGCCTACGAGCAGTACTTC.

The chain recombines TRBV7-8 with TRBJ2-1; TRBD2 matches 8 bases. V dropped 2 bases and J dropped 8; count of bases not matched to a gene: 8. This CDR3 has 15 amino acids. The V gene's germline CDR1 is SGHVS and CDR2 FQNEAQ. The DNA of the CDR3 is TGTGCCAGCAGCTTACGTCGGGGGGGGATGGATGAGCAGTTCTTC. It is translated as CASSLRRGGMDEQFF.

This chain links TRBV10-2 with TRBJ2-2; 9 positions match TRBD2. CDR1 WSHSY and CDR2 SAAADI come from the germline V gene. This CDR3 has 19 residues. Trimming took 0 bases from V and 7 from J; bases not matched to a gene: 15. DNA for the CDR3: TGCGCCAGCAGTGAGTCAGGGGGCGGGAGGGCCCCCCCCATCGGGGAGCTGTTTTTT. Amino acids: CASSESGGGRAPPIGELFF.

The CDR3 here is CASSIQGNQPQHF. CDR3 coding DNA: TGTGCCAGCAGTATCCAGGGGAATCAGCCCCAGCATTTT. The chain is built from TRBV6-1 and TRBJ1-5, with D possibly matching TRBD1 (6 bases). V shed 5 bases and J shed 4 bases, with 9 bases lying between them. The CDR3 covers 13 residues. The germline V gene encodes CDR1 MNHNS and CDR2 SASEGT.